This T cell receptor beta chain was captured by sequencing in a study of shared clonotypes between healthy human individuals. Naive CD8 populations comprised CD45RO-negative cells positively selected for CCR7, excluding terminally differentiated effector memory CD45RA+ cells. This CDR3 spans 14 amino acids. Per germline, CDR1 MNHEY and CDR2 SVGAGI. Unmatched junction bases numbered 4, after V lost 6 bases and J lost 7 bases. Profiled with immunoSEQ multiplex PCR; TCRdb holds only in-frame clones, not every one. The sample holds roughly 590,000 clones, over 95% seen once. Sequencing was performed on naive CD8+ T cells sorted from blood. The J gene is TRBJ2-2, the V gene TRBV6-5; 11 bases match TRBD2. The TCR sequence derives from a woman in her twenties or thirties in good health. CDR3 loop: CASSPTSGIGELFF. The CDR3 DNA reads as TGTGCCAGCAGCCCGACTAGCGGGATCGGGGAGCTGTTTTTT.